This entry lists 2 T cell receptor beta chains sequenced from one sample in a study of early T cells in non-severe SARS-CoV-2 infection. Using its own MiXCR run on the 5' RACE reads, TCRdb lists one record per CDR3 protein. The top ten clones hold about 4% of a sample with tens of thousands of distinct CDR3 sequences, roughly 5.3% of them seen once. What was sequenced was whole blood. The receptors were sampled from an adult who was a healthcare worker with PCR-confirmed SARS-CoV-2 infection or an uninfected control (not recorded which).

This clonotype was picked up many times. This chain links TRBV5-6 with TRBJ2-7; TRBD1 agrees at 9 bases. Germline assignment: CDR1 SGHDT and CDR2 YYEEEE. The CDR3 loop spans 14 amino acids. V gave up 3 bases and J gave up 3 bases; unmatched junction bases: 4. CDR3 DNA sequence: TGTGCCAGCAGCTGGGGGACAGGGAGCTACGAGCAGTACTTC. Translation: CASSWGTGSYEQYF.

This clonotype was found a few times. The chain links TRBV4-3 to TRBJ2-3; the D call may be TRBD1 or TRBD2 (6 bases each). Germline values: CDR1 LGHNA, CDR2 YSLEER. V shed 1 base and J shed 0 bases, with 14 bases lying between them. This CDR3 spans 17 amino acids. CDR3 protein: CASSQVGGRASTDTQYF. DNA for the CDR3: TGCGCCAGCAGCCAAGTTGGGGGGCGGGCTAGCACAGATACGCAGTATTTT.